One and the same sample provided the 29 T cell receptor beta chains below, sequenced in a study of cytotoxic CD8 clonotypes in ibrutinib-treated CLL. This table comes from immunoSEQ multiplex PCR, and its TCRdb copy is limited to in-frame clones, with some not included. The sample gives roughly 70,000 clones, 80% of which show up once; 7.7% is in the top ten. This material consisted of PBMCs, taken at disease progression, from a patient treated with ibrutinib. Receptors originate from a human donor with chronic lymphocytic leukemia.

V usage is TRBV27 and J usage is TRBJ1-2, with D uncertain. Germline assignment: CDR1 MNHEY and CDR2 SMNVEV (reference sequence). The V gene lost 6 bases and the J gene lost 2 bases, with 10 bases spanning the gap. This CDR3 contains 13 residues. The CDR3 region is CASRSSENYGYTF. CDR3 nucleotide sequence: TGTGCCAGCAGGTCCAGTGAGAACTATGGCTACACCTTC.

This chain connects TRBV5-1 to TRBJ2-7; tentative D call: TRBD1 (5 bases). V lost 3 bases and J lost 1, with 14 bases in between. Germline lookup yields CDR1 SGHRS and CDR2 YFSETQ. CDR3 length: 15 residues. CDR3 nucleotide sequence: TGCGCCAGCAGCTCCTCCTGGGGCAGATCCTACGAGCAGTACTTC. Translating it yields CASSSSWGRSYEQYF.

The sample holds one count of this clone. The gene calls are TRBV7-9 and TRBJ1-4, with 9 bases that match TRBD1. The junction had 3 bases not matched to a gene; V was cut back by 3 bases and J by 1 base. This CDR3 has 16 residues. CDR1 is SEHNR and CDR2 is FQNEAQ in the germline V gene (reference sequence). In DNA, the CDR3 is TGTGCCAGCAGCTTGACAGGGGGGGTAACTAATGAAAAACTGTTTTTT. Translated: CASSLTGGVTNEKLFF.

This clone was recorded once. This chain joins TRBV5-1 and TRBJ1-1; the D gene is possibly TRBD1 (6 bases). Germline loops: CDR1 SGHRS, CDR2 YFSETQ. The V and J ends lost 0 bases and 7 bases respectively, with 10 bases between them. CDR3 size: 13 residues. For the CDR3, the DNA is TGCGCCAGCAGCTTGGATGGACAGCTTGAAGCTTTCTTT. Translation gives CASSLDGQLEAFF.

The rearrangement links TRBV19 to TRBJ1-4; 9 positions agree with TRBD1. The germline V gene has CDR1 LNHDA and CDR2 SQIVND (reference sequence). CDR3 length equals 15 residues. The V gene end was trimmed by 3 bases and the J gene end by 7 bases; junction bases not matched to a gene: 6. The CDR3 loop reads CASSMGDRAIEKLFF. In DNA, the CDR3 is TGTGCCAGTAGTATGGGGGACAGGGCCATTGAAAAACTGTTTTTT.

J is TRBJ1-1 and V is TRBV5-5, with D unclear. This CDR3 has 13 amino acids. Germline CDR1 SGHKS, CDR2 YYEKEE (reference sequence). Between the trimmed V and J ends, which lost 1 base and 10 bases, there was a span of 14 bases. The CDR3 bases are TGTGCCAGCAGCTTGTGGGTAGGGATCGCAGCTTTCTTT. This encodes CASSLWVGIAAFF.

The chain carries TRBV6-1 and TRBJ2-7; D may be TRBD2 (5 bases). The CDR3 has 16 amino acids. The germline gives CDR1 MNHNS, CDR2 SASEGT. The germline V and J ends were trimmed by 4 bases and 2 bases, with 18 bases remaining between them. The CDR3 DNA sequence: TGTGCCAGCAGTGGCCCGGCGAGCGGTTTCCCCTACGAGCAGTACTTC. Protein: CASSGPASGFPYEQYF.

The genes are TRBV13 and TRBJ2-3; perhaps TRBD2 as D (5 bases). From germline, CDR1 is PRHDT and CDR2 FYEKMQ (reference sequence). This CDR3 contains 14 residues. Trimming took 7 bases from V and 3 from J, leaving 14 bases between them. The CDR3 coding sequence is TGTGCCAGCACTTTAGGACTGCGAACAGATACGCAGTATTTT. Translated: CASTLGLRTDTQYF.

The rearrangement links TRBV5-1 to TRBJ1-4; 7 nucleotides match TRBD1. The ends lost 2 bases at V and 0 bases at J; junction bases unmatched: 7. The CDR3 consists of 17 residues. Germline lookup yields CDR1 SGHRS and CDR2 YFSETQ. Written as DNA, the CDR3 is TGCGCCAGCAGCTTAGGCAGGGGGGTGGCAACTAATGAAAAACTGTTTTTT. It is translated as CASSLGRGVATNEKLFF.

The chain uses TRBV4-1 and TRBJ1-1; D possibly corresponds to TRBD1 (6 bases). CDR3 length: 14 residues. Germline V gene lookup returns CDR1 MGHRA and CDR2 YSYEKL. V gave up 1 base and J gave up 4 bases, with 10 bases separating them. In nucleotides, the CDR3 is TGCGCCAGCAGCCAAGGGACAGCGGTCACTGAAGCTTTCTTT. Protein sequence: CASSQGTAVTEAFF.

The chain links TRBV28 to TRBJ2-2, with D possibly matching TRBD1 (5 bases). V was cut by 6 bases and J by 4 bases, with 15 bases left in between. This CDR3 has 15 amino acids. Looked up from germline, CDR1 is MDHEN and CDR2 is SYDVKM. The CDR3 sequence is CASSPGGRVTGELFF. CDR3 nucleotide sequence: TGTGCCAGCAGCCCGGGCGGCAGGGTCACCGGGGAGCTGTTTTTT.

This clone has a handful of counts. The rearrangement joins TRBV5-1 to TRBJ1-2; TRBD1 agrees at 9 bases. In germline, CDR1 is SGHRS, CDR2 YFSETQ. CDR3 length: 15 residues. V gave up 4 bases and J gave up 6 bases; unmatched junction bases: 10. The CDR3 nucleotides read TGCGCCAGCAGCCCCCGGGACAGGGATACCGATGGCTACACCTTC. Translating gives CASSPRDRDTDGYTF.

This chain joins TRBV30 and TRBJ1-2, with TRBD1 as a possible D gene (5 bases). There are 16 residues in the CDR3. V was shortened by 3 bases and J by 1 base, with 18 bases between the two germline ends. Germline V gene data show CDR1 as GTSNPN and CDR2 as SVGIG (reference sequence). This CDR3 is CAWSPGGTSLNYGYTF. The CDR3 DNA is TGTGCCTGGAGCCCGGGGGGGACGTCCCTTAACTATGGCTACACCTTC.

The chain is built from TRBV7-3 and TRBJ2-7, with a possible D match to TRBD1 (5 bases). This CDR3 region has 13 residues. The germline V gene encodes CDR1 SGHTA and CDR2 FQGTGA. The germline V and J ends were trimmed by 1 base and 5 bases, with 9 bases remaining between them. The CDR3 region is CASSLSRRDEQYF. Written as DNA, the CDR3 is TGTGCCAGCAGCTTAAGTCGCAGGGACGAGCAGTACTTC. Full variable domain (rest looked up from reference TRBV7-3 and TRBJ2-7): GAGVSQTPSNKVTEKGKYVELRCDPISGHTALYWYRQSLGQGPEFLIYFQGTGAADDSGLPNDRFFAVRPEGSVSTLKIQRTERGDSAVYLCASSLSRRDEQYFGPGTRLTVT.

This chain connects TRBV6-8 to TRBJ2-7; TRBD1 might be the D (6 bases). CDR3 length equals 14 residues. Germline V CDR1 and CDR2: MNHGY, SAAAGT. The V and J ends lost 6 bases and 3 bases respectively, with 15 bases between them. As DNA, the CDR3 is TGTGCCAGCAGGAGACAGGTCAAGGACTACGAGCAGTACTTC. Protein sequence: CASRRQVKDYEQYF.

This chain connects TRBV2 to TRBJ2-7; TRBD1 matches 7 bases. This CDR3 has 15 residues. Germline V gene sequence: CDR1 SNHLY, CDR2 FYNNEI. After removal of 5 bases from V and 2 bases from J, the junction contained 9 bases not matched to a gene. The DNA for the CDR3 is TGTGCCAGCAGTACGGACGGGACAGCCCCCTACGAGCAGTACTTC. As protein: CASSTDGTAPYEQYF.

The chain carries TRBV27 and TRBJ1-1; weak D call: TRBD1 (5 bases). CDR3 length equals 15 residues. Germline-derived CDR1 and CDR2 are MNHEY and SMNVEV (reference sequence). The germline V and J ends were trimmed by 2 bases and 4 bases, with 14 bases remaining between them. The CDR3 bases are TGTGCCAGCAGTTTACTGCCAGTCGGGACCACTGAAGCTTTCTTT. Translation gives CASSLLPVGTTEAFF.

The chain employs TRBV6-1 and TRBJ2-1; 12 bases agree with TRBD2. The V and J ends lost 6 bases and 9 bases, in that order; junction bases with no gene match: 6. CDR3 size: 14 residues. Germline CDR1 reads MNHNS; CDR2 reads SASEGT. The CDR3 DNA is TGTGCCAGCAGGTGGCTAGCGGGAGGGTTTGAGCAGTTCTTC. Translating gives CASRWLAGGFEQFF.

The genes are TRBV11-2 and TRBJ2-7, with D unclear. Trimming left V 4 bases short and J 9 bases short, with 13 bases between. Per germline, CDR1 SGHAT and CDR2 FQNNGV. This CDR3 contains 12 residues. CDR3 sequence (DNA): TGTGCCAGCAGCTCTACCCGGACGCGGCAGTACTTC. Protein sequence: CASSSTRTRQYF. Full variable domain (remainder filled in from reference TRBV11-2 and TRBJ2-7): EAGVAQSPRYKIIEKRQSVAFWCNPISGHATLYWYQQILGQGPKLLIQFQNNGVVDDSQLPKDRFSAERLKGVDSTLKIQPAKLEDSAVYLCASSSTRTRQYFGPGTRLTVT.

The V and J genes are TRBV7-6 and TRBJ1-5, with TRBD1 as a possible D gene (6 bases). This CDR3 is 14 amino acids long. The germline V and J ends were trimmed by 1 base and 6 bases, with 10 bases remaining between them. Per germline, CDR1 SGHVS and CDR2 FNYEAQ. The CDR3 loop is CASSLVLGGQPQHF. The DNA for the CDR3 is TGTGCCAGCAGCTTAGTTTTAGGGGGTCAGCCCCAGCATTTT.

This rearrangement joins TRBV5-4 to TRBJ1-4; TRBD1 matches at 8 bases. Germline CDR1 reads SGHNT; CDR2 reads YYREEE (reference sequence). The CDR3 runs to 14 residues. V dropped 0 bases and J dropped 8; count of bases not matched to a gene: 3. DNA for the CDR3: TGTGCCAGCAGCTTGGACAGGGGGGGGGAAAAACTGTTTTTT. It translates to CASSLDRGGEKLFF. Supplemented by reference TRBV5-4 and TRBJ1-4, the full variable domain reads ETGVTQSPTHLIKTRGQQVTLRCSSQSGHNTVSWYQQALGQGPQFIFQYYREEENGRGNFPPRFSGLQFPNYSSELNVNALELDDSALYLCASSLDRGGEKLFFGSGTQLSVL.

The V call is TRBV28, the J call TRBJ1-3, with D hard to call. With 11 bases removed from V and 2 bases from J, the gap between germline ends came to 10 bases. Looked up from germline, CDR1 is MDHEN and CDR2 is SYDVKM. This CDR3 comprises 12 residues. In DNA form, the CDR3 reads TGTGCCGAACGCGGGGCTGGAAACACCATATATTTT. It encodes CAERGAGNTIYF.

The chain combines TRBV10-1 with TRBJ2-7; a weak D match, TRBD2 (7 bases). Germline V gives CDR1 WNHNN, CDR2 SYGVQD (reference sequence). The CDR3 totals 13 residues. The ends were cut back, 6 bases at V and 3 bases at J, with 12 bases in the middle. In DNA form, the CDR3 reads TGCGCCAGCAGATACAGGGAGGGCTACGAGCAGTACTTC. Amino acid sequence: CASRYREGYEQYF.

The V call is TRBV5-1, the J call TRBJ2-7; a possible D gene is TRBD1 (5 bases). Between the trimmed V and J ends, which lost 4 bases and 0 bases, there was a span of 14 bases. Germline V gene lookup returns CDR1 SGHRS and CDR2 YFSETQ. The length of the CDR3 is 15 residues. CDR3 sequence (DNA): TGCGCCAGCAGCACAGGACATCTCGGCTCCTACGAGCAGTACTTC. Amino acid sequence: CASSTGHLGSYEQYF.

V gene TRBV7-9 combines with J gene TRBJ1-6; D not certain. The CDR3 has 16 amino acids. V was trimmed by 5 bases and J by 0 bases, leaving 11 bases between them. In germline, CDR1 is SEHNR, CDR2 FQNEAQ (reference sequence). DNA for the CDR3: TGTGCCAGCAGCCTGGATCTCAGCTCCTATAATTCACCCCTCCACTTT. It translates to CASSLDLSSYNSPLHF. Combining the CDR3 with reference TRBV7-9 and TRBJ1-6 gives the whole variable domain DTGVSQNPRHKITKRGQNVTFRCDPISEHNRLYWYRQTLGQGPEFLTYFQNEAQLEKSRLLSDRFSAERPKGSFSTLEIQRTEQGDSAMYLCASSLDLSSYNSPLHFGNGTRLTVT.

The CDR3 region has the DNA TGTGCCAGCAGTTTCGGGACGAATGAGCAGTTCTTC. It is translated as CASSFGTNEQFF. V is TRBV6-5 and J is TRBJ2-1; perhaps D is TRBD1 or TRBD2 (5 bases each). The V and J ends lost 4 bases and 7 bases respectively, with 8 bases between them. CDR1 is MNHEY and CDR2 is SVGAGI in the germline V gene. The CDR3 consists of 12 residues.

V gene TRBV5-5 combines with J gene TRBJ1-1; D possibly corresponds to TRBD1 (5 bases). Deletions cut 3 bases from V and 2 bases from J, with 11 bases between. The length of the CDR3 is 14 residues. Germline V gives CDR1 SGHKS, CDR2 YYEKEE (reference sequence). The CDR3 DNA is TGTGCCAGCAGCTACAACCGGGACAACACTGAAGCTTTCTTT. It is translated as CASSYNRDNTEAFF.

This rearrangement joins TRBV19 to TRBJ2-1, with 14 positions matching TRBD2. This CDR3 is built from 15 residues. Trimming cost V 3 bases and J 6 bases; bases outside gene matches: 1. The germline CDR1 and CDR2 sequences are LNHDA and SQIVND (reference sequence). CDR3 DNA sequence: TGTGCCAGTAGTATGGGGACTAGCGGGGGCAATGAGCAGTTCTTC. This translates into CASSMGTSGGNEQFF.

The chain employs TRBV30 and TRBJ2-1; TRBD1 aligns across 7 bases. Germline lookup yields CDR1 GTSNPN and CDR2 SVGIG (reference sequence). The length of the CDR3 is 16 residues. J gave up 2 bases and V 0 bases, and 7 bases lay outside the gene matches. CDR3 protein: CAWSVRGTVTYNEQFF. CDR3 DNA: TGTGCCTGGAGTGTACGTGGGACAGTCACCTACAATGAGCAGTTCTTC.